Listed here are 32 T cell receptor beta chains from one sample, sequenced in a study of read filtering for tumor transcriptome and immune sequencing. This library used roughly 400 ng RNA and molecular barcoded adaptors spanning alpha/delta and beta/gamma chains. TCRdb re-derived calls from the reads in MiXCR, one entry per CDR3 protein. The data show fewer than 30,000 distinct CDR3 sequences, around an eighth seen once. The sequenced sample was a population of CD138-negative cells sorted from bone marrow. All receptors come from a donor over 35 with multiple myeloma.

This clonotype came up many times. J is TRBJ2-1 and V is TRBV7-9, with 7 positions matching TRBD2. The CDR3 loop spans 11 amino acids. Germline V lookup: CDR1 SEHNR, CDR2 FQNEAQ (reference sequence). V gave up 10 bases and J gave up 10 bases; unmatched junction bases: 7. Written as DNA, the CDR3 is TGTGCCACCACTTCAGCGGGAGAGCAGTTCTTC. This sequence encodes CATTSAGEQFF.

This clonotype came up many times. This chain links TRBV29-1 with TRBJ1-4; no clear D gene. CDR3 size: 15 residues. Per the germline V gene, CDR1 is SQVTM and CDR2 is ANQGSEA. V lost 0 bases and J 3 bases, leaving 11 bases between the germline ends. The CDR3 spells CSVEDGSGANEKLFF. The CDR3, as DNA: TGCAGCGTTGAAGATGGGAGTGGGGCTAATGAAAAACTGTTTTTT.

This clonotype was seen at least ten times. V and J are TRBV20-1 and TRBJ2-2, with a tentative D call TRBD1 (7 bases). Trimming removed 5 bases from V and 5 bases from J, with 21 bases in between. The CDR3 length is 16 residues. Germline V gene sequence: CDR1 DFQATT, CDR2 SNEGSKA (reference sequence). The CDR3 DNA follows: TGCAGTGCTCGACAGGGCGCGGGGATCGGGACCGGGGAGCTGTTTTTT. Protein: CSARQGAGIGTGELFF.

Ten or more counts support this clonotype. V usage is TRBV5-1 and J usage is TRBJ2-7; D call uncertain. Between the trimmed V and J ends, which lost 4 bases and 0 bases, there was a span of 17 bases. The length of the CDR3 is 16 residues. CDR1 and CDR2 (germline): SGHRS, YFSETQ. CDR3 in DNA: TGCGCCAGCAGCCCTGGCGACACAGTTAGCTCCTACGAGCAGTACTTC. As protein: CASSPGDTVSSYEQYF.

This clonotype turned up a few times. One base away lies a much larger clone, so this may be a sequencing read error. The chain joins TRBV5-6 to TRBJ2-3, with D perhaps TRBD2 (6 bases). Trimming removed 4 bases at V and 5 bases at J, with 20 bases between. This CDR3 has 16 residues. The germline V gene has CDR1 SGHDT and CDR2 YYEEEE. The DNA for the CDR3 is TGTGCCAGCAGCCCGTTGGACGGGGGACGCATAGATACGCAGTATTTT. It translates to CASSPLDGGRIDTQYF.

This clonotype was observed many times. V usage is TRBV27 and J usage is TRBJ2-1; the D call may be TRBD1 or TRBD2 (6 bases each). Trimming removed 2 bases at V and 7 bases at J, with 18 bases between. Germline CDR1 reads MNHEY; CDR2 reads SMNVEV (reference sequence). This CDR3 region has 16 residues. CDR3 residues: CASSLGGPALGNEQFF. The CDR3 DNA follows: TGTGCCAGCAGTTTAGGGGGGCCCGCTCTGGGGAATGAGCAGTTCTTC.

This clonotype was recorded many times. V usage is TRBV5-1 and J usage is TRBJ2-7, with TRBD1 as a possible D gene (5 bases). Trimming pared 4 bases from V and 0 bases from J, leaving 11 bases between. Germline CDR1 reads SGHRS; CDR2 reads YFSETQ. This CDR3 is built from 14 residues. The CDR3: CASSPDSLSYEQYF. The CDR3 nucleotides are TGCGCCAGCAGCCCTGACAGCCTCTCCTACGAGCAGTACTTC.

This clonotype was detected many times. This rearrangement joins TRBV27 to TRBJ2-1, with TRBD1 identical over 7 bases. Germline loops: CDR1 MNHEY, CDR2 SMNVEV (reference sequence). CDR3 length equals 12 residues. The trim removed 4 bases at V and 11 bases at J, leaving 5 bases unmatched. The CDR3 is CASSSTGAQQFF. The CDR3 bases are TGTGCCAGCAGTTCTACAGGGGCTCAGCAGTTCTTC.

The sample holds many counts of this clonotype. This rearrangement joins TRBV29-1 to TRBJ2-5; D not resolved. Trimming took off 8 bases at V and 0 bases at J, with 10 bases between the two ends. From germline, CDR1 is SQVTM and CDR2 ANQGSEA. The CDR3 consists of 12 residues. CDR3 sequence: CSLMADQETQYF. The CDR3 nucleotides read TGCAGCCTTATGGCGGACCAAGAGACCCAGTACTTC.

There are many counts of this clonotype. The CDR3 DNA sequence: TGCAGCGTTGTACTATGGGGACTGCCCCAAGAGACCCAGTACTTC. This encodes CSVVLWGLPQETQYF. The chain couples TRBV29-1 to TRBJ2-5; D is possibly TRBD2 (6 bases). The germline V gene has CDR1 SQVTM and CDR2 ANQGSEA. V lost 4 bases to trimming and J lost 1 base, with 16 bases between them. The CDR3 sequence is 15 residues long.

In this sample, this clonotype turned up many times. This rearrangement joins TRBV9 to TRBJ1-1; perhaps TRBD1 as D (5 bases). This CDR3 has 15 residues. Germline values: CDR1 SGDLS, CDR2 YYNGEE. V was pared by 4 bases and J by 7 bases, with 20 bases between. CDR3 protein: CASSLRDSMNHEAFF. The CDR3 bases are TGTGCCAGCAGCCTCAGGGATTCGATGAACCATGAAGCTTTCTTT.

As for this clonotype: One junction end does not reproduce the germline sequence, and a read error may be involved. The chain recombines TRBV7-6 with TRBJ1-4; weak D call: TRBD1 (5 bases). The CDR3 extends over 17 amino acids. Germline values: CDR1 SGHVS, CDR2 FNYEAQ. The CDR3 coding sequence is TGTGCCAGCAGCTTGGGGCAGATTAGGATTGAGAATGAAAAACGGTTTTTT. This gives the protein CASSLGQIRIENEKRFF.

This clonotype was observed many times. This chain joins TRBV19 and TRBJ2-7, with TRBD1 identical over 8 bases. The CDR3 length is 15 residues. The germline V gene encodes CDR1 LNHDA and CDR2 SQIVND (reference sequence). V was clipped by 6 bases and J by 2 bases; unmatched bases: 9. CDR3 amino acids: CASRQQGDPPYEQYF. The CDR3 coding sequence is TGTGCCAGTAGACAACAGGGGGACCCCCCCTACGAGCAGTACTTC.

In its sample, this clonotype was seen many times. The chain uses TRBV30 and TRBJ1-1; TRBD1 might be the D (5 bases). Trimming left V 4 bases short and J 0 bases short, with 6 bases between. Germline CDR1 and CDR2: GTSNPN and SVGIG (reference sequence). The CDR3 loop spans 12 amino acids. For the CDR3, the DNA is TGTGCCTGGAACAGGTTGAACACTGAAGCTTTCTTT. It specifies CAWNRLNTEAFF.

The sample holds a few counts of this clonotype. A much larger clone differs by one base, so this may be a read error. V and J are TRBV7-2 and TRBJ1-1, with D hard to call. V lost 1 base and J 11 bases, leaving 14 bases between the germline ends. The CDR3 runs 13 residues. From germline, CDR1 is SGHTA and CDR2 FQGNSA. CDR3 protein: CASSLGGGVDAFF. The DNA for the CDR3 is TGTGCCAGCAGCTTAGGTGGCGGGGTGGACGCTTTCTTT.

This clonotype has ten or more counts. The rearrangement links TRBV21-1 to TRBJ1-1. TRBV21-1 is a pseudogene segment. This CDR3 comprises 9 residues. CDR3 loop: CASSGEAFF. In nucleotides, the CDR3 is TGTGCCAGCAGCGGCGAAGCTTTCTTT.

This clonotype was detected many times. This chain uses TRBV24-1 with TRBJ2-3; 9 bases match TRBD2. Germline V CDR1 and CDR2: KGHDR, SFDVKD. The ends lost 6 bases at V and 7 bases at J; junction bases unmatched: 13. This CDR3 has 16 amino acids. The CDR3 DNA is TGTGCCACCAGTCAGTGGGAGGCGGGAGGGCGAAATACGCAGTATTTT. Translated, it gives CATSQWEAGGRNTQYF.

This clonotype came up many times. V gene TRBV5-1 combines with J gene TRBJ2-6; unclear D gene. The germline V gene encodes CDR1 SGHRS and CDR2 YFSETQ. V dropped 3 bases and J dropped 0 bases, with 7 bases sitting between them. The CDR3 has 15 amino acids. CDR3 bases: TGCGCCAGCAGCTCCGAGTCCTCTGGGGCCAACGTCCTGACTTTC. This translates into CASSSESSGANVLTF.

Ten or more counts support this clonotype. CDR3 region: CASSVAGAGESSYEQYF. CDR3 DNA: TGTGCCAGCAGCGTAGCAGGAGCAGGTGAGAGCTCCTACGAGCAGTACTTC. The chain recombines TRBV9 with TRBJ2-7; D is unresolved. Germline V CDR1 and CDR2: SGDLS, YYNGEE. CDR3 length equals 17 residues. Deletions cut 0 bases from V and 0 bases from J, with 16 bases between. Full variable domain (missing parts from reference TRBV9 and TRBJ2-7): DSGVTQTPKHLITATGQRVTLRCSPRSGDLSVYWYQQSLDQGLQFLIQYYNGEERAKGNILERFSAQQFPDLHSELNLSSLELGDSALYFCASSVAGAGESSYEQYFGPGTRLTVT.

At least ten counts were recorded for this clonotype. A single base separates this from a much larger clone, so it may be a read error. This chain connects TRBV20-1 to TRBJ2-1, with TRBD1 matching over 7 bases. Germline CDR1 is DFQATT and CDR2 is SNEGSKA (reference sequence). The CDR3 has 14 residues. The CDR3 DNA is TGCAGTGCTAGGGGACAGTTTCAAGGCAATGAGCAGTCCTTC. This encodes CSARGQFQGNEQSF.

This clonotype was observed a single time. The junction and the germline gene differ at one end; a read error may be behind it. The rearrangement uses TRBV20-1 and TRBJ2-1, with D perhaps TRBD2 (7 bases). CDR3 length: 15 amino acids. Germline CDR1 is DFQATT and CDR2 is SNEGSKA (reference sequence). The CDR3 sequence: CSTSLRAGTYNEQFF. CDR3 in DNA: TGCAGTACTAGCCTCCGAGCGGGGACATACAATGAGCAGTTCTTC.

This clonotype showed up just a few times. A much larger clone differs from this one at a single base, so this may be a read error. This sequence joins TRBV7-9 and TRBJ2-7, with 7 bases lining up with TRBD1. The trim removed 1 base at V and 2 bases at J, leaving 8 bases unmatched. Germline lookup yields CDR1 SEHNR and CDR2 FQNEAQ (reference sequence). The CDR3 contains 16 residues. Written as DNA, the CDR3 is TGTGCCAGCAGCTTAGACCAGGGGGTGAGCCCCTACGAGCAGTACTTC. Protein product: CASSLDQGVSPYEQYF. Supplemented by reference TRBV7-9 and TRBJ2-7, the full variable domain reads DTGVSQNPRHKITKRGQNVTFRCDPISEHNRLYWYRQTLGQGPEFLTYFQNEAQLEKSRLLSDRFSAERPKGSFSTLEIQRTEQGDSAMYLCASSLDQGVSPYEQYFGPGTRLTVT.

This chain links TRBV5-1 with TRBJ2-7, with D perhaps given as TRBD1 or TRBD2 (5 bases each). Germline V CDR1 and CDR2: SGHRS, YFSETQ. Trimming pared 3 bases from V and 0 bases from J, leaving 10 bases between. The CDR3 is made up of 14 amino acids. The CDR3 is CASSYWDGSYEQYF. For the CDR3, the DNA is TGCGCCAGCAGCTACTGGGACGGCTCCTACGAGCAGTACTTC.

This clonotype was counted ten times or more. Germline and junction disagree at one end, which may indicate a read error. This chain connects TRBV7-2 to TRBJ2-1; D not resolved. The CDR3 length is 13 residues. Germline CDR1 reads SGHTA; CDR2 reads FQGNSA. CDR3 nucleotide sequence: TGTGCCATCAGCTGCGAGATTTACAATGAGCAGTTCTTC. Protein product: CAISCEIYNEQFF.

The V and J genes are TRBV7-9 and TRBJ2-7; D may be TRBD2 (5 bases). The CDR3 is 14 amino acids. Germline CDR1 reads SEHNR; CDR2 reads FQNEAQ (reference sequence). The V gene lost 6 bases and the J gene lost 6 bases, with 18 bases spanning the gap. CDR3 in amino acids: CASRIGSGSSEQYF. The CDR3 DNA sequence: TGTGCCAGCAGAATAGGGTCGGGAAGCTCCGAGCAGTACTTC.

Worth noting for this clonotype: With only one base between it and a far larger clone, this is likely a read error. V gene TRBV7-2 combines with J gene TRBJ1-6; TRBD1 might be the D (5 bases). Per the germline V gene, CDR1 is SGHTA and CDR2 is FQGNSA. The CDR3 has 14 residues. The CDR3 here is CASSFLVGATEALF. CDR3 DNA: TGTGCCAGCAGCTTTCTCGTAGGGGCCACTGAAGCTCTCTTT. The whole variable domain, filled in from reference TRBV7-2 and TRBJ1-6, reads GAGVSQSPSNKVTEKGKDVELRCDPISGHTALYWYRQSLGQGLEFLIYFQGNSAPDKSGLPSDRFSAERTGGSVSTLTIQRTQQEDSAVYLCASSFLVGATEALFGNGTRLTVT.

The sample holds many counts of this clonotype. The chain couples TRBV7-9 to TRBJ2-3; no clear D gene. This CDR3 is built from 14 residues. Germline CDR1 and CDR2: SEHNR and FQNEAQ (reference sequence). V was trimmed by 1 base and J by 4 bases, leaving 9 bases between them. CDR3 bases: TGTGCCAGCAGCTTAGAAGCTCCGGCAGATACGCAGTATTTT. Protein sequence: CASSLEAPADTQYF.

The sample holds many counts of this clonotype. V usage is TRBV7-2 and J usage is TRBJ2-1; TRBD2 agrees at 12 bases. CDR1 SGHTA and CDR2 FQGNSA come from the germline V gene. With V trimmed by 6 bases and J by 14 bases, 11 bases remained unmatched. The CDR3 contains 14 residues. The CDR3 DNA reads TGTGCCAGCAGTCGGACTAGCGGGACGCCCGACAAGTTCTTC. Protein: CASSRTSGTPDKFF.

This clonotype came up many times. This chain connects TRBV6-5 to TRBJ2-7, with a possible D match to TRBD1 (6 bases). Trimming removed 6 bases at V and 7 bases at J, with 16 bases between. The length of the CDR3 is 13 residues. CDR1 is MNHEY and CDR2 is SVGAGI in the germline V gene. CDR3 nucleotides: TGTGCCAGCAGAGGTCTACAGGGCGGTGAGCAGTACTTC. It encodes CASRGLQGGEQYF.

This clonotype has at least ten counts. The V gene is TRBV6-1, the J gene TRBJ1-1; no clear D gene. The CDR3 runs 14 residues. The germline V gene has CDR1 MNHNS and CDR2 SASEGT. V lost 3 bases, J lost 1 base, and 9 bases lay in between. CDR3 DNA: TGTGCCAGCAGTGAGCCACAAAGGAACACTGAAGCTTTCTTT. This sequence encodes CASSEPQRNTEAFF.

This clonotype came up many times. This sequence joins TRBV29-1 and TRBJ2-1; TRBD2 matches 9 bases. The V gene's germline CDR1 is SQVTM and CDR2 ANQGSEA. V was pared by 1 base and J by 3 bases, with 4 bases of the junction left unmatched. The CDR3 is made up of 15 amino acids. Written as DNA, the CDR3 is TGCAGCGTTGAAGGCGCTAGCGGGATCTACAATGAGCAGTTCTTC. Its translation is CSVEGASGIYNEQFF.

In its sample, this clonotype was seen many times. This chain uses TRBV3-1 with TRBJ1-4; D is unresolved. This CDR3 spans 14 amino acids. The V gene's germline CDR1 is LGHDT and CDR2 YNNKEL (reference sequence). V was shortened by 2 bases and J by 8 bases, with 12 bases between the two germline ends. The chain's CDR3 is CASSQFGPEEKLFF. For the CDR3, the DNA is TGTGCCAGCAGCCAATTCGGTCCCGAAGAAAAACTGTTTTTT.